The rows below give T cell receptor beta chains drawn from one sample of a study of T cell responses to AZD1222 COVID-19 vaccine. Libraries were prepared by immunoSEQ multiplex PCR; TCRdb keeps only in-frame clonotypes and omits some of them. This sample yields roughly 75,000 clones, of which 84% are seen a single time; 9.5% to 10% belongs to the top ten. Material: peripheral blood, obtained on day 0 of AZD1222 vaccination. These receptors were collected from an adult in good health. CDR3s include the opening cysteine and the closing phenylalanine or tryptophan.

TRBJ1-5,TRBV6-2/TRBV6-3,CASSYSQGTQPQHF
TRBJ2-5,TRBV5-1,CASSLDNQGPETQYF
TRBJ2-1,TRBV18,CASSSRTGDIGNEQFF
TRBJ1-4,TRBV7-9,CASSFPPRGTNEKLFF
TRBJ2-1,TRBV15,CATSPRGSSYNEQFF
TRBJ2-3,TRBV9,CASSVASPDTQYF
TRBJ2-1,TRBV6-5,CASSRRTVVHEQFF
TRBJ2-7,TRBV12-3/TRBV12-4,CASSLERSYEQYF
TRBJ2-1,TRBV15,CATSPQWAGYNEQFF
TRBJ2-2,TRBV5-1,CASSLEETGNTGELFF
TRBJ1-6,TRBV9,CASGGLANSPLHF